The 18 T cell receptor beta chains below were found in one sample sequenced in a study of T cells in Graves' hyperthyroidism and ophthalmopathy. Researchers amplified the TCR beta CDR3 regions from RNA transcripts. A first-round RT-PCR of the TCR CDR3 used the HTBI primer set. TCRdb reprocessed the multiplex PCR reads with MiXCR, giving one entry per CDR3 protein. Here the sample spans about 250,000 distinct CDR3 sequences, approximately 23% being singletons. Sequenced: blood. These receptors were obtained from a woman aged 35 to 49 with Graves' ophthalmopathy.

The chain uses TRBV27 and TRBJ2-5; 12 bases agree with TRBD2. Germline lookup yields CDR1 MNHEY and CDR2 SMNVEV (reference sequence). V trimming: 3 bases; J trimming: 4 bases; junction bases outside the gene matches: 3. The CDR3 covers 15 residues. CDR3 in amino acids: CASSFQGLAGETQYF. CDR3 nucleotide sequence: TGTGCCAGCAGTTTCCAGGGACTAGCGGGAGAGACCCAGTACTTC.

This clonotype has ten or more counts. This may stem from a read error, because a much larger clone lies one nucleotide away. V and J are TRBV7-2 and TRBJ2-5, with 11 bases that match TRBD2. Germline CDR1 and CDR2: SGHTA and FQGNSA. This CDR3 is 15 amino acids long. The V gene end was trimmed by 3 bases and the J gene end by 4 bases; junction bases not matched to a gene: 4. CDR3 nucleotide sequence: TGTGCCAGCAGCTTCAGACTAGCGGGAACAGAGACCCAGTACTTC. Translated: CASSFRLAGTETQYF.

V is TRBV6-5 and J is TRBJ1-5; no clear D. CDR3 length: 15 residues. The germline gives CDR1 MNHEY, CDR2 SVGAGI. V lost 2 bases, J lost 2 bases, and 10 bases lay in between. CDR3 sequence: CASSYAGSGNQPQHF. The CDR3 DNA reads as TGTGCCAGCAGTTACGCCGGGAGTGGCAATCAGCCCCAGCATTTT.

This clonotype showed up many times. The chain carries TRBV19 and TRBJ2-7, with D possibly called TRBD1 or TRBD2 (6 bases each). Per germline, CDR1 LNHDA and CDR2 SQIVND (reference sequence). V lost 10 bases to trimming and J lost 3 bases, with 16 bases between them. The CDR3 spans 13 residues. The CDR3 is CATRRGSRYEQYF. CDR3 coding DNA: TGTGCCACCCGGAGGGGGAGTCGCTACGAGCAGTACTTC.

This clonotype came up many times. The chain carries TRBV6-1 and TRBJ2-7, with D possibly matching TRBD2 (5 bases). CDR1 and CDR2 (germline): MNHNS, SASEGT. V was pared by 4 bases and J by 2 bases, with 18 bases between. This CDR3 spans 16 amino acids. CDR3 bases: TGTGCCAGCAGTGTGGTATCCGCGGGTACCACCTACGAGCAGTACTTC. This translates into CASSVVSAGTTYEQYF.

J is TRBJ1-2 and V is TRBV12-3 or TRBV12-4; no reliable D call. Trimming removed 5 bases at V and 5 bases at J, with 9 bases between. This CDR3 is built from 12 residues. The CDR3 loop reads CASSAGIYGYTF. CDR3 in DNA: TGTGCCAGCAGTGCCGGGATTTATGGCTACACCTTC.

This chain links TRBV28 with TRBJ2-7; D is possibly TRBD1 (5 bases). The CDR3 has 14 residues. Between the trimmed V and J ends, which lost 0 bases and 2 bases, there was a span of 8 bases. Germline V gene sequence: CDR1 MDHEN, CDR2 SYDVKM. Here the CDR3 DNA reads TGTGCCAGCAGTTTATGGTCGACAGCCTACGAGCAGTACTTC. It translates to CASSLWSTAYEQYF. Looking up the rest from reference TRBV28 and TRBJ2-7 gives the full variable domain: DVKVTQSSRYLVKRTGEKVFLECVQDMDHENMFWYRQDPGLGLRLIYFSYDVKMKEKGDIPEGYSVSREKKERFSLILESASTNQTSMYLCASSLWSTAYEQYFGPGTRLTVT.

Many counts were recorded for this clonotype. The chain couples TRBV25-1 to TRBJ1-5; D gene uncertain. V gave up 4 bases and J gave up 3 bases, with 10 bases separating them. The CDR3 is made up of 14 amino acids. Germline-derived CDR1 and CDR2 are MGHDK and SYGVNS. This CDR3 reads CASSGGNLNQPQHF. The CDR3 region has the DNA TGTGCCAGCAGTGGAGGGAACCTCAATCAGCCCCAGCATTTT.

There are a few counts of this clonotype. This clone may be a read error of a much larger clone one base away. The chain couples TRBV5-1 to TRBJ1-3; D ambiguous. V was trimmed by 0 bases and J by 9 bases, leaving 13 bases between them. The CDR3 totals 14 residues. CDR1 SGHRS and CDR2 YFSETQ come from the germline V gene. The CDR3 DNA is TGCGCCAGCAGCTTGGGGTCAGGAGGGTGCACCATATATTTT. This gives the protein CASSLGSGGCTIYF.

This clonotype has a count of ten or more. The rearrangement joins TRBV2 to TRBJ2-5, with 11 nucleotides matching TRBD2. The trim removed 7 bases at V and 1 base at J, leaving 5 bases unmatched. CDR1 is SNHLY, CDR2 FYNNEI, per germline. This CDR3 region has 15 residues. CDR3 DNA: TGTGCCAGCATTCCGGGGACTAGCGGCCAAGAGACCCAGTACTTC. Translation gives CASIPGTSGQETQYF.

This chain joins TRBV28 and TRBJ2-7, with 7 bases matching TRBD2. CDR1 and CDR2 (germline): MDHEN, SYDVKM. The CDR3 length is 15 residues. V dropped 2 bases and J dropped 0; count of bases not matched to a gene: 4. This CDR3 is CASSLPASGSYEQYF. For the CDR3, the DNA is TGTGCCAGCAGTTTACCGGCTAGCGGCTCCTACGAGCAGTACTTC.

CDR3 loop: CASSYSIDIGNTIYF. The CDR3 region has the DNA TGTGCCAGCAGTTACTCGATAGACATCGGAAACACCATATATTTT. The chain joins TRBV6-5 to TRBJ1-3; no firm D call. This CDR3 has 15 amino acids. Trimming removed 0 bases at V and 4 bases at J, with 10 bases between. Germline assignment: CDR1 MNHEY and CDR2 SVGAGI.

The sample holds many counts of this clonotype. V gene TRBV28 combines with J gene TRBJ1-1; no definite D call. V lost 3 bases, J lost 3 bases, and 20 bases lay in between. CDR3 length: 17 residues. Germline V gene data show CDR1 as MDHEN and CDR2 as SYDVKM. The DNA for the CDR3 is TGTGCCAGCAGTTTCCCCCGGACGACTGGAGTGGACACTGAAGCTTTCTTT. Its protein product is CASSFPRTTGVDTEAFF.

The sample holds many counts of this clonotype. J is TRBJ2-7 and V is TRBV19, with TRBD1 as a possible D gene (5 bases). V dropped 6 bases and J dropped 4 bases, with 16 bases sitting between them. The CDR3 has 14 amino acids. Germline V gene data show CDR1 as LNHDA and CDR2 as SQIVND (reference sequence). The CDR3 nucleotides read TGTGCCAGTAGCGGGCCAAAAGGGGTTTACGAGCAGTACTTC. This encodes CASSGPKGVYEQYF.

In its sample, this clonotype was seen once. The chain has TRBV11-2 and TRBJ2-2; 8 bases line up with TRBD2. V lost 5 bases to trimming and J lost 1 base; unmatched junction nucleotides: 6. The CDR3 totals 16 residues. The germline CDR1 and CDR2 sequences are SGHAT and FQNNGV. Written as DNA, the CDR3 is TGTGCCAGCAGCCGTCGGACTAGCCAGAACACCGGGGAGCTGTTTTTT. It encodes CASSRRTSQNTGELFF.

This clonotype has at least ten counts. V gene TRBV20-1 combines with J gene TRBJ1-3, with TRBD1 as a possible D gene (5 bases). The length of the CDR3 is 13 residues. Looked up from germline, CDR1 is DFQATT and CDR2 is SNEGSKA (reference sequence). CDR3 in DNA: TGCGCGGGGGTACAGAGCTCTGGAAACACCATATATTTT. Protein sequence: CAGVQSSGNTIYF.

This clonotype occurred many times. J is TRBJ2-2 and V is TRBV6-5, with D unresolved. V gave up 8 bases and J gave up 2 bases, with 9 bases separating them. Germline assignment: CDR1 MNHEY and CDR2 SVGAGI. The CDR3 sequence is 13 residues long. The CDR3 spells CASARANTGELFF. The DNA for the CDR3 is TGTGCCAGCGCCAGAGCCAACACCGGGGAGCTGTTTTTT.

As to this clonotype: A much larger clone is a single base away; this may be a read error. The DNA is left out, because the CDR3 cannot be placed on it with certainty; the CDR3 is given as TCRdb lists it. The chain recombines TRBV29-1 with TRBJ1-5; the D call of TRBD1 is as the table states it, not checked on the DNA. From germline, CDR1 is SQVTM and CDR2 ANQGSEA. The CDR3 length is 12 residues, termini included. Here the CDR3 reads CSVGGGSQPQDF.